The 14 T cell receptor beta chains below were found in one sample sequenced in a study of T cells expressing NK-cell markers. Following a re-call of the 5' RACE reads, TCRdb has one entry per CDR3 protein and lacks DNA. Its listing shows about 430,000 distinct CDR3 sequences. Source material: blood T cells: a sorted CD56 or NKG2C T cell subset, CD4+ or CD8+ T cells, or bulk PBMC T cells (not recorded which). These receptors came from a woman aged 50 to 60 in good health.

The V call is TRBV2, the J call TRBJ2-1. The CDR3 covers 15 residues. Looked up from germline, CDR1 is SNHLY and CDR2 is FYNNEI. CDR3 protein: CASSDALGPYNEQFF. The full variable domain, in which reference TRBV2 and TRBJ2-1 provide the parts outside the CDR3, is EPEVTQTPSHQVTQMGQEVILRCVPISNHLYFYWYRQILGQKVEFLVSFYNNEISEKSEIFDDQFSVERPDGSNFTLKIRSTKLEDSAMYFCASSDALGPYNEQFFGPGTRLTVL.

V is TRBV5-4 and J is TRBJ2-3; TCRdb names TRBD2, which stays unverified in the absence of DNA. The CDR3 is made up of 16 amino acids. Germline V gene sequence: CDR1 SGHNT, CDR2 YYREEE (reference sequence). The CDR3 is CASSIGAGGYADTQYF.

This chain joins TRBV11-2 and TRBJ2-5; TCRdb lists TRBD1, though no DNA is available to test this call. Per germline, CDR1 SGHAT and CDR2 FQNNGV. The CDR3 length is 17 residues. CDR3: CASSLVGVGGSFATQYF. Drawing the rest from reference TRBV11-2 and TRBJ2-5, the complete variable domain is EAGVAQSPRYKIIEKRQSVAFWCNPISGHATLYWYQQILGQGPKLLIQFQNNGVVDDSQLPKDRFSAERLKGVDSTLKIQPAKLEDSAVYLCASSLVGVGGSFATQYFGPGTRLLVL.

The rearrangement uses TRBV20-1 and TRBJ1-2; TCRdb indicates TRBD1, and absent DNA this call remains unverified. In germline, CDR1 is DFQATT, CDR2 SNEGSKA (reference sequence). The CDR3 runs to 15 residues. The CDR3 sequence: CSARVTNRGWWGYTF.

The V and J genes are TRBV29-1 and TRBJ1-1. Germline assignment: CDR1 SQVTM and CDR2 ANQGSEA. CDR3 size: 13 residues. The CDR3 sequence is CSVFRRLNTEAFF.

This rearrangement joins TRBV13 to TRBJ2-3; TCRdb selects TRBD2, and the lack of DNA leaves this call unchecked. Looked up from germline, CDR1 is PRHDT and CDR2 is FYEKMQ (reference sequence). The CDR3 spans 14 residues. The CDR3 spells CASQNLAVTDTQYF.

V gene TRBV30 combines with J gene TRBJ2-7; TCRdb indicates TRBD2, and absent DNA this call remains unverified. The CDR3 totals 15 residues. Germline CDR1 GTSNPN, CDR2 SVGIG (reference sequence). The CDR3 loop is CAWSVPLAPIHEQYF. The whole variable domain, filled in from reference TRBV30 and TRBJ2-7, reads SQTIHQWPATLVQPVGSPLSLECTVEGTSNPNLYWYRQAAGRGLQLLFYSVGIGQISSEVPQNLSASRPQDRQFILSSKKLLLSDSGFYLCAWSVPLAPIHEQYFGPGTRLTVT.

V gene TRBV30 combines with J gene TRBJ2-1. Germline V gene lookup returns CDR1 GTSNPN and CDR2 SVGIG (reference sequence). The CDR3 contains 16 residues. CDR3 residues: CAWSPHPGQSVNEQFF.

CDR3 loop: CASSRDTGTSGAYEQYF. V usage is TRBV4-1 and J usage is TRBJ2-7; the TCRdb D gene call, TRBD2, has no DNA to confirm it. The CDR3 runs to 17 residues. Germline CDR1 MGHRA, CDR2 YSYEKL.

The chain is built from TRBV7-2 and TRBJ2-1; there is no DNA to check the TCRdb D call of TRBD2. Germline loops: CDR1 SGHTA, CDR2 FQGNSA. The CDR3 covers 16 residues. Here the CDR3 reads CASSSGGGLGFNEQFF.

The chain couples TRBV20-1 to TRBJ2-2; checking the TCRdb D call of TRBD2 is not possible without DNA. This CDR3 has 15 amino acids. Looked up from germline, CDR1 is DFQATT and CDR2 is SNEGSKA (reference sequence). The CDR3 here is CSARDSGSGYGELFF.

The rearrangement uses TRBV13 and TRBJ2-4; TCRdb's D call of TRBD1 is untestable without DNA. The CDR3 runs to 16 residues. Looked up from germline, CDR1 is PRHDT and CDR2 is FYEKMQ (reference sequence). CDR3 protein: CASSFGHRVDKNIQYF.

This chain connects TRBV6-1 to TRBJ1-1; the D call of TRBD1 rests on TCRdb alone, since no DNA is present to check it. Germline V gives CDR1 MNHNS, CDR2 SASEGT. CDR3 length: 16 residues. CDR3 sequence: CASSENRGRFYTEAFF.

V and J are TRBV7-9 and TRBJ2-2; the D call from TCRdb, TRBD1, cannot be confirmed without DNA. CDR3 size: 17 residues. CDR1 and CDR2 from the germline V gene are SEHNR and FQNEAQ (reference sequence). The CDR3 loop reads CASSLGTGLKSTGELFF.